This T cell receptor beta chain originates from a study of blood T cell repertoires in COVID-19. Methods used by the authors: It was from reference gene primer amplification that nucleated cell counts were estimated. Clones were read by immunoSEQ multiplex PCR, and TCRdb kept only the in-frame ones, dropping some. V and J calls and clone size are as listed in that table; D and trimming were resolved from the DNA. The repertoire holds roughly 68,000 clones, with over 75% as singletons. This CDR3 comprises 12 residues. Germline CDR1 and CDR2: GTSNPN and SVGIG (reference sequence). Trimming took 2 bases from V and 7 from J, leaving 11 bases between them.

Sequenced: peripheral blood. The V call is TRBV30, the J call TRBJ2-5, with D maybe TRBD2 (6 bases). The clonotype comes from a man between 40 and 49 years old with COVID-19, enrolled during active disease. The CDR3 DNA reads TGTGCCTGGAGTCCGGGGGAGGCGACCCAGTACTTC. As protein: CAWSPGEATQYF.